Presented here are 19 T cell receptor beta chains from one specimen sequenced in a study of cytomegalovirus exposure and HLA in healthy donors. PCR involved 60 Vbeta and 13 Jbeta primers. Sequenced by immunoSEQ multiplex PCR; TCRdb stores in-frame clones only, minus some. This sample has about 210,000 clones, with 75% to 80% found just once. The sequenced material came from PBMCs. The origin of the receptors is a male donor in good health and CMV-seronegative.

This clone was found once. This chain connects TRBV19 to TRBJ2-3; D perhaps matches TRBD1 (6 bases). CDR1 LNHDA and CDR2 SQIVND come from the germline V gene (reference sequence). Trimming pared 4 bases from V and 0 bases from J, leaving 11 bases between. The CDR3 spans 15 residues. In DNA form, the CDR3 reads TGTGCCAGTAGTAGGCAGGGGCCTAGCACAGATACGCAGTATTTT. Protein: CASSRQGPSTDTQYF.

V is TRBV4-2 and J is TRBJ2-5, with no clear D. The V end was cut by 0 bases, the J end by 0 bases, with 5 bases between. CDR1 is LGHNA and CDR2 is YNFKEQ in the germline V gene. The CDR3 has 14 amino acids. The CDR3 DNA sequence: TGTGCCAGCAGCCAAGATGCTAACCAAGAGACCCAGTACTTC. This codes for CASSQDANQETQYF.

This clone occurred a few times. The CDR3 DNA reads as TGTGCCAGCAGCTTCCCGGGACAGGGGAACAATGAGCAGTTCTTC. This translates into CASSFPGQGNNEQFF. V gene TRBV7-3 combines with J gene TRBJ2-1; 10 positions match TRBD1. V dropped 3 bases and J dropped 5; count of bases not matched to a gene: 4. The V gene's germline CDR1 is SGHTA and CDR2 FQGTGA. The CDR3 extends over 15 amino acids.

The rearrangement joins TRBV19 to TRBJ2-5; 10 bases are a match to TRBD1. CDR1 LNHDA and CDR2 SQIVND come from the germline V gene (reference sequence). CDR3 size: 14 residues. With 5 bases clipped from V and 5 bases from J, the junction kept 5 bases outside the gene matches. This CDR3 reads CASSVTGGAETQYF. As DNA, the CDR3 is TGTGCCAGTAGTGTGACAGGGGGCGCGGAGACCCAGTACTTC.

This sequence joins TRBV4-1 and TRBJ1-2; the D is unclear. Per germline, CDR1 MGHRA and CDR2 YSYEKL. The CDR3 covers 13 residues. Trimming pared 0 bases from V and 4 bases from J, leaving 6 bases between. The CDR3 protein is CASSQDPRYGYTF. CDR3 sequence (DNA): TGCGCCAGCAGCCAAGACCCCCGCTATGGCTACACCTTC.

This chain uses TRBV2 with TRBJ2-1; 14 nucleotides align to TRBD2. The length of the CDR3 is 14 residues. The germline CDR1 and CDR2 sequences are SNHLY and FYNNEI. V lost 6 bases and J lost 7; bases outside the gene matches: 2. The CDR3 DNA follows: TGTGCCAGCAGGACTAGCGGGGGGGAGAATGAGCAGTTCTTC. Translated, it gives CASRTSGGENEQFF.

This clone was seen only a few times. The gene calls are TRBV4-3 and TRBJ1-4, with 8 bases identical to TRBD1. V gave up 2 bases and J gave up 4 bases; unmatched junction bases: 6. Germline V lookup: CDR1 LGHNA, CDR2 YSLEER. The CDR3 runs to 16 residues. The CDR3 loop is CASSQRGQALNEKLFF. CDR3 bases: TGCGCCAGCAGCCAACGGGGACAGGCGCTTAATGAAAAACTGTTTTTT.

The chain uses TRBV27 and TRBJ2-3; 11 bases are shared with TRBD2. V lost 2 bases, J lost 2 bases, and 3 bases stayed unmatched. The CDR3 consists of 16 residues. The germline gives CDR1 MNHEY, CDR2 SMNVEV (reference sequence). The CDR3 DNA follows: TGTGCCAGCAGTTTAACTAGCGGGAGTGTCACAGATACGCAGTATTTT. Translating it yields CASSLTSGSVTDTQYF.

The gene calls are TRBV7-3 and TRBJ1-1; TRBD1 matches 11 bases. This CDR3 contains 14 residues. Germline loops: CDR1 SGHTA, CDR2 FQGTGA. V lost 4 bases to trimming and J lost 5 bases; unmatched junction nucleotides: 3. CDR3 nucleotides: TGTGCCAGCAGCTCGGACAGGGGGCTAACTGAAGCTTTCTTT. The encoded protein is CASSSDRGLTEAFF.

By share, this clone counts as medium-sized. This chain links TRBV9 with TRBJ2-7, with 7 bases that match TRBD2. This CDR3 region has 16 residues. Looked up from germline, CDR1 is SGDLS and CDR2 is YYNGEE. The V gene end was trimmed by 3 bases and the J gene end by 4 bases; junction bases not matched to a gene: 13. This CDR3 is CASSEGGSGGGYEQYF. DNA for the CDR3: TGTGCCAGCAGCGAGGGAGGGTCAGGTGGGGGATACGAGCAGTACTTC.

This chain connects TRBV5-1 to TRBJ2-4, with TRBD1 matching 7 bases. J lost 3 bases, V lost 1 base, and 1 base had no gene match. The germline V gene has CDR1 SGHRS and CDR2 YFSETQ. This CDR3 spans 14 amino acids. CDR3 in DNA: TGCGCCAGCAGCTTGACAGGGGACAAAAACATTCAGTACTTC. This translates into CASSLTGDKNIQYF.

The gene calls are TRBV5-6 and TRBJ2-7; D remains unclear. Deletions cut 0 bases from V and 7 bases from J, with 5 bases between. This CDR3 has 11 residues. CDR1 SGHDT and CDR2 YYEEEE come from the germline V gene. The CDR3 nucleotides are TGTGCCAGCAGCTTGGAACGGGAGCAGTACTTC. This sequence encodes CASSLEREQYF.

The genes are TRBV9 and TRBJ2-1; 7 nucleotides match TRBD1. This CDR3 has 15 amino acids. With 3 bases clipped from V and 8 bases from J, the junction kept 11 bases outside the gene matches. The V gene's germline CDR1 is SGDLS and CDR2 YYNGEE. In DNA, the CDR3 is TGTGCCAGCAGCGAGGGGGCGGGTGTAGGGTATGAGCAGTTCTTC. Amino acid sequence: CASSEGAGVGYEQFF. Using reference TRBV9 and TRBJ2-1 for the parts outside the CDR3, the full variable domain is DSGVTQTPKHLITATGQRVTLRCSPRSGDLSVYWYQQSLDQGLQFLIQYYNGEERAKGNILERFSAQQFPDLHSELNLSSLELGDSALYFCASSEGAGVGYEQFFGPGTRLTVL.

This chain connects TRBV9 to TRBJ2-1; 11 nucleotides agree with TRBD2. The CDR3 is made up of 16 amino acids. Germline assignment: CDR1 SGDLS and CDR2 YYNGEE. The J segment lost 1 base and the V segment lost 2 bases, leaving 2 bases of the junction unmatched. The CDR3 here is CASSVTSGRSYNEQFF. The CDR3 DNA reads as TGTGCCAGCAGCGTCACTAGCGGGAGATCCTACAATGAGCAGTTCTTC.

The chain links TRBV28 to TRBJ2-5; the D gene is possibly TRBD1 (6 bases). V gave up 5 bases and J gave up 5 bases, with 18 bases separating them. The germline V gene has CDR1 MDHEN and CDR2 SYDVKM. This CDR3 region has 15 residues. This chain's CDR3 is CASSALTGQSETQYF. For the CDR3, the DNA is TGTGCCAGCAGTGCCTTGACAGGCCAGTCGGAGACCCAGTACTTC. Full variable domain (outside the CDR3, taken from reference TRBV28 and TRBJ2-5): DVKVTQSSRYLVKRTGEKVFLECVQDMDHENMFWYRQDPGLGLRLIYFSYDVKMKEKGDIPEGYSVSREKKERFSLILESASTNQTSMYLCASSALTGQSETQYFGPGTRLLVL.

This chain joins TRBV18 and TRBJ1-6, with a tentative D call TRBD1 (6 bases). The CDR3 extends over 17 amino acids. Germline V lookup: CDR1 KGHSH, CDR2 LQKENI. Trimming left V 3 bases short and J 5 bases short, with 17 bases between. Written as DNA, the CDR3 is TGTGCCAGCTCACCTACACTACCGGGACAAGATAATTCACCCCTCCACTTT. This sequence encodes CASSPTLPGQDNSPLHF.

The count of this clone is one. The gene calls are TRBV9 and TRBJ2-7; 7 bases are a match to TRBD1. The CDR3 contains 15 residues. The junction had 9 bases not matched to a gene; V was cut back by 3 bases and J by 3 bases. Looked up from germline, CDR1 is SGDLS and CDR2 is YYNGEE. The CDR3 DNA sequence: TGTGCCAGCAGCGAAGGACAGGATAATAGCTACGAGCAGTACTTC. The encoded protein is CASSEGQDNSYEQYF. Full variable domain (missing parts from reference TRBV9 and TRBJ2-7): DSGVTQTPKHLITATGQRVTLRCSPRSGDLSVYWYQQSLDQGLQFLIQYYNGEERAKGNILERFSAQQFPDLHSELNLSSLELGDSALYFCASSEGQDNSYEQYFGPGTRLTVT.

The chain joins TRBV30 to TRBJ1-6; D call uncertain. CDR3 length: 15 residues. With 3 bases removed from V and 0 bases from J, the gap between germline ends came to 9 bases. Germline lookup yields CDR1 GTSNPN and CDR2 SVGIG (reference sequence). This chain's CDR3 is CAWREPSSYNSPLHF. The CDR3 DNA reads TGTGCCTGGAGGGAGCCTAGCTCCTATAATTCACCCCTCCACTTT.

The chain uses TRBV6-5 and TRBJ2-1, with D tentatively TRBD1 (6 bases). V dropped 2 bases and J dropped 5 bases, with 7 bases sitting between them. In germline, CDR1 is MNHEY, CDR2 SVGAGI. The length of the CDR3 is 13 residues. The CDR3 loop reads CASSYRDNNEQFF. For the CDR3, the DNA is TGTGCCAGCAGTTACCGGGACAACAATGAGCAGTTCTTC.